Shown below are 27 T cell receptor beta chains from a single sample sequenced in a study of Ad26.COV2.S vaccination and SARS-CoV-2 variants. Some clones are missing from TCRdb's copy, which holds only in-frame ones; the method was immunoSEQ multiplex PCR. The data contain more than 300,000 clones, roughly 86% of them singletons. Treatment: over 15 received Ad26.COV2.S at low or high dose, single or two shots; a few received placebo; per-sample allocation not given. Repertoires come from day 63 after the first vaccine or placebo injection. The specimen comprised peripheral blood, sampled in a trial of Ad26.COV2.S vaccine versus placebo. The receptors were gathered from a person aged 18-60 years who received the Ad26.COV2.S COVID-19 vaccine or a placebo.

About this clone: The sample has other DNA sequences that encode this CDR3 too. The genes are TRBV18 and TRBJ1-2; possibly TRBD1 for D (6 bases). The length of the CDR3 is 13 residues. V was trimmed by 3 bases and J by 3 bases, leaving 8 bases between them. The germline V gene encodes CDR1 KGHSH and CDR2 LQKENI. The CDR3 DNA follows: TGTGCCAGCTCACCCGACAGGTACTATGGCTACACCTTC. It is translated as CASSPDRYYGYTF.

The rearrangement joins TRBV2 to TRBJ2-3, with 8 bases that match TRBD1. The germline CDR1 and CDR2 sequences are SNHLY and FYNNEI. V trimming: 7 bases; J trimming: 3 bases; junction bases outside the gene matches: 6. This CDR3 has 14 amino acids. The DNA for the CDR3 is TGTGCCAGCAACCTCCAGGGGGCGACAGATACGCAGTATTTT. It translates to CASNLQGATDTQYF.

This clone was picked up a small number of times. The V call is TRBV5-1, the J call TRBJ1-1; 7 bases match TRBD1. CDR3 length: 14 amino acids. Trimming at V came to 3 bases and at J to 2 bases, leaving 4 bases not matched to a gene. CDR1 and CDR2 (germline): SGHRS, YFSETQ. The CDR3 DNA follows: TGCGCCAGCAGCTGGGGACAGACTAACACTGAAGCTTTCTTT. Translated: CASSWGQTNTEAFF.

This chain uses TRBV5-1 with TRBJ1-2; 9 bases line up with TRBD1. The V segment lost 5 bases and the J segment 4 bases; nucleotides outside the gene matches: 6. Germline assignment: CDR1 SGHRS and CDR2 YFSETQ. The CDR3 sequence is 14 residues long. This chain's CDR3 is CASRSTGGGYGYTF. Written as DNA, the CDR3 is TGCGCCAGCAGGTCGACAGGGGGTGGCTATGGCTACACCTTC.

This clone was seen a few times. The chain links TRBV18 to TRBJ2-2, with D uncertain. Trimming removed 1 base from V and 5 bases from J, with 2 bases in between. CDR1 and CDR2 from the germline V gene are KGHSH and LQKENI. The CDR3 consists of 12 residues. The CDR3 DNA follows: TGTGCCAGCTCACCACGAACCGGGGAGCTGTTTTTT. Protein: CASSPRTGELFF.

This clone was recorded once. The chain has TRBV7-2 and TRBJ2-7; tentatively, D is TRBD2 (6 bases). Germline V gene lookup returns CDR1 SGHTA and CDR2 FQGNSA. V was shortened by 4 bases and J by 2 bases, with 9 bases between the two germline ends. The CDR3 contains 13 residues. This CDR3 is CASSSERAYEQYF. CDR3 nucleotides: TGTGCCAGCAGCTCAGAGCGGGCCTACGAGCAGTACTTC.

The gene calls are TRBV7-2 and TRBJ2-3; D may correspond to TRBD1 or TRBD2 (5 bases each). This CDR3 region has 15 residues. CDR1 and CDR2 (germline): SGHTA, FQGNSA. The germline V and J ends were trimmed by 3 bases and 2 bases, with 12 bases remaining between them. CDR3 nucleotide sequence: TGTGCCAGCAGCTTCCGGGACGAACTCACAGATACGCAGTATTTT. This codes for CASSFRDELTDTQYF.

V and J are TRBV5-8 and TRBJ2-5; 9 nucleotides line up with TRBD1. V was pared by 10 bases and J by 5 bases, with 18 bases of the junction left unmatched. The V gene's germline CDR1 is SGHTS and CDR2 YDEGEE. This CDR3 region has 16 residues. The CDR3 region has the DNA TGTGCCCCCCCCGTGAGGTCGGGGACAGGGTGGGAGACCCAGTACTTC. Amino acid sequence: CAPPVRSGTGWETQYF.

The V gene is TRBV19, the J gene TRBJ2-2; D is unresolved. The CDR3 is 14 amino acids. Trimming took off 6 bases at V and 5 bases at J, with 13 bases between the two ends. Germline assignment: CDR1 LNHDA and CDR2 SQIVND (reference sequence). CDR3 DNA: TGTGCCAGTAGCGAAATTATCCTAACCGGGGAGCTGTTTTTT. Translation gives CASSEIILTGELFF.

The rearrangement joins TRBV6-6 to TRBJ2-7; the D is unclear. Germline assignment: CDR1 MNHNY and CDR2 SVGAGI (reference sequence). CDR3 length equals 12 residues. Trimming left V 4 bases short and J 9 bases short, with 13 bases between. CDR3 residues: CASSSTDARQYF. As DNA, the CDR3 is TGTGCCAGCAGTTCCACGGACGCTCGGCAGTACTTC.

In DNA, the CDR3 is TGTGCCAGCAGTTACTACACCGGGACAGGGGATGAAAAACTGTTTTTT. It specifies CASSYYTGTGDEKLFF. This chain joins TRBV6-2 or TRBV6-3 and TRBJ1-4; 10 bases line up with TRBD1. The V gene's germline CDR1 is MNHEY and CDR2 SVGEGT. The CDR3 is made up of 16 amino acids. V lost 1 base to trimming and J lost 6 bases; unmatched junction nucleotides: 5.

The chain uses TRBV2 and TRBJ2-1; the D is unclear. V lost 7 bases, J lost 5 bases, and 6 bases lay in between. The germline CDR1 and CDR2 sequences are SNHLY and FYNNEI. The CDR3 spans 11 residues. CDR3 amino acids: CASTENNEQFF. The CDR3 DNA reads as TGTGCCAGCACCGAAAACAATGAGCAGTTCTTC.

J is TRBJ1-4 and V is TRBV5-4; TRBD1 matches at 9 bases. In germline, CDR1 is SGHNT, CDR2 YYREEE (reference sequence). V dropped 4 bases and J dropped 3; count of bases not matched to a gene: 7. The CDR3 is made up of 16 amino acids. The CDR3 loop reads CASSTGQGLANEKLFF. The CDR3 bases are TGTGCCAGCAGCACGGGACAGGGTTTGGCTAATGAAAAACTGTTTTTT.

V and J are TRBV18 and TRBJ1-2, with D possibly TRBD1 on 6 matching bases. The CDR3 covers 15 residues. V lost 5 bases and J 4 bases, leaving 17 bases between the germline ends. Looked up from germline, CDR1 is KGHSH and CDR2 is LQKENI. The DNA for the CDR3 is TGTGCCAGCTCATTTTATAGGGACACCCGCTATGGCTACACCTTC. Translated: CASSFYRDTRYGYTF.

The chain employs TRBV3-1 (or the pseudogene TRBV3-2) and TRBJ1-2, with D tentatively TRBD1 (5 bases). Germline loops: CDR1 LGHDT, CDR2 YNNKEL (reference sequence). Trimming removed 0 bases from V and 9 bases from J, with 17 bases in between. The CDR3 runs to 15 residues. The chain's CDR3 is CASSQDPRDLLRYTF. As DNA, the CDR3 is TGTGCCAGCAGCCAAGATCCCCGGGACCTGTTGCGCTACACCTTC.

The rearrangement links TRBV5-4 to TRBJ2-2, with a tentative D call TRBD1 (5 bases). The V and J ends lost 4 bases and 0 bases respectively, with 10 bases between them. Germline CDR1 reads SGHNT; CDR2 reads YYREEE (reference sequence). This CDR3 is built from 15 residues. CDR3 sequence (DNA): TGTGCCAGCAGCCCCGACAGCGCGAACACCGGGGAGCTGTTTTTT. Translating gives CASSPDSANTGELFF.

In this sample, this clone turned up a few times. Other DNA sequences in this specimen translate into the identical CDR3. This chain connects TRBV19 to TRBJ1-1, with D maybe TRBD1 (5 bases). V lost 4 bases and J lost 0, with 6 bases in between. This CDR3 spans 13 amino acids. Germline loops: CDR1 LNHDA, CDR2 SQIVND (reference sequence). The CDR3 protein is CASSTTVNTEAFF. In DNA, the CDR3 is TGTGCCAGTAGTACGACAGTGAACACTGAAGCTTTCTTT.

This chain links TRBV6-6 with TRBJ1-1; 11 bases line up with TRBD1. The CDR3 extends over 15 amino acids. Germline V gene lookup returns CDR1 MNHNY and CDR2 SVGAGI (reference sequence). The J segment lost 11 bases and the V segment lost 5 bases, leaving 13 bases of the junction unmatched. This CDR3 is CASSRTGGSSWSAFF. As DNA, the CDR3 is TGTGCCAGCAGTAGGACAGGGGGCAGTAGTTGGTCGGCTTTCTTT.

The chain is built from TRBV10-3 and TRBJ1-2; 9 bases are shared with TRBD1. The germline gives CDR1 ENHRY, CDR2 SYGVKD. V was clipped by 6 bases and J by 2 bases; unmatched bases: 10. The CDR3 loop spans 16 amino acids. The CDR3 DNA sequence: TGTGCCATCAGACAATCCGGGACAGGGAGAAACTATGGCTACACCTTC. It yields the protein CAIRQSGTGRNYGYTF.

V and J are TRBV9 and TRBJ1-1; D gene ambiguous. V lost 0 bases and J 1 base, leaving 7 bases between the germline ends. The CDR3 is made up of 14 amino acids. Germline V CDR1 and CDR2: SGDLS, YYNGEE. The CDR3 spells CASSVAAGNTEAFF. DNA for the CDR3: TGTGCCAGCAGCGTAGCGGCGGGGAACACTGAAGCTTTCTTT. Full variable domain (outside the CDR3, taken from reference TRBV9 and TRBJ1-1): DSGVTQTPKHLITATGQRVTLRCSPRSGDLSVYWYQQSLDQGLQFLIQYYNGEERAKGNILERFSAQQFPDLHSELNLSSLELGDSALYFCASSVAAGNTEAFFGQGTRLTVV.

The chain combines TRBV5-6 with TRBJ1-6, with TRBD1 matching 7 bases. CDR1 and CDR2 from the germline V gene are SGHDT and YYEEEE. The CDR3 runs 16 residues. The ends lost 4 bases at V and 8 bases at J; junction bases unmatched: 12. CDR3 residues: CASSRRGTESYSPLHF. The CDR3 nucleotides are TGTGCCAGCAGCCGCCGGGGGACAGAATCCTATTCACCCCTCCACTTT.

This clone was detected a few times. This chain uses TRBV18 with TRBJ2-7, with D possibly matching TRBD1 (6 bases). In germline, CDR1 is KGHSH, CDR2 LQKENI. Trimming shortened V by 5 bases and J by 6 bases, and 14 bases separated the two germline ends. There are 13 residues in the CDR3. The CDR3 DNA is TGTGCCAGCTCAGAATTCAGGGGATCCGAGCAGTACTTC. The encoded protein is CASSEFRGSEQYF.

The chain is built from TRBV14 and TRBJ2-2; D not resolved. CDR1 is SGHDN and CDR2 is FVKESK in the germline V gene. The CDR3 runs 16 residues. Trimming pared 0 bases from V and 2 bases from J, leaving 10 bases between. This CDR3 reads CASSQDPASNTGELFF. The CDR3, as DNA: TGTGCCAGCAGCCAAGACCCGGCCAGCAACACCGGGGAGCTGTTTTTT. The entire variable domain, with the rest obtained from reference TRBV14 and TRBJ2-2, is as follows: EAGVTQFPSHSVIEKGQTVTLRCDPISGHDNLYWYRRVMGKEIKFLLHFVKESKQDESGMPNNRFLAERTGGTYSTLKVQPAELEDSGVYFCASSQDPASNTGELFFGEGSRLTVL.

This clone was picked up one time. This chain uses TRBV18 with TRBJ1-5; D remains unclear. V was shortened by 5 bases and J by 0 bases, with 11 bases between the two germline ends. This CDR3 contains 15 residues. CDR1 and CDR2 (germline): KGHSH, LQKENI. The CDR3 coding sequence is TGTGCCAGCTCAGCCGACGGCTATAGCAATCAGCCCCAGCATTTT. Encoded protein: CASSADGYSNQPQHF.

The chain employs TRBV3-1 (or the pseudogene TRBV3-2) and TRBJ2-4, with 11 bases fitting TRBD2. CDR1 and CDR2 (germline): LGHDT, YNNKEL (reference sequence). The CDR3 runs to 17 residues. The junction had 6 bases not matched to a gene; V was cut back by 1 base and J by 4 bases. CDR3 sequence (DNA): TGTGCCAGCAGCCAAGTCTGGGCTAGCGGGGGGAAAAACATTCAGTACTTC. This gives the protein CASSQVWASGGKNIQYF.

V gene TRBV15 combines with J gene TRBJ1-2; D gene ambiguous. CDR1 is LNHNV, CDR2 YYDKDF, per germline (reference sequence). Trimming shortened V by 0 bases and J by 8 bases, and 13 bases separated the two germline ends. The CDR3 is 14 amino acids. CDR3 nucleotides: TGTGCCACCAGCAGAGATCGTAGGGCTGAGGGCTACACCTTC. It yields the protein CATSRDRRAEGYTF. The full variable domain, its missing parts supplied by reference TRBV15 and TRBJ1-2, is DAMVIQNPRYQVTQFGKPVTLSCSQTLNHNVMYWYQQKSSQAPKLLFHYYDKDFNNEADTPDNFQSRRPNTSFCFLDIRSPGLGDTAMYLCATSRDRRAEGYTFGSGTRLTVV.

The rearrangement uses TRBV19 and TRBJ2-3, with 7 nucleotides matching TRBD1. This CDR3 has 16 amino acids. V trimming: 3 bases; J trimming: 3 bases; junction bases outside the gene matches: 9. The germline V gene encodes CDR1 LNHDA and CDR2 SQIVND (reference sequence). The CDR3 region has the DNA TGTGCCAGTAGTATGTACAGGGGCAAGTCGACAGATACGCAGTATTTT. Protein sequence: CASSMYRGKSTDTQYF.